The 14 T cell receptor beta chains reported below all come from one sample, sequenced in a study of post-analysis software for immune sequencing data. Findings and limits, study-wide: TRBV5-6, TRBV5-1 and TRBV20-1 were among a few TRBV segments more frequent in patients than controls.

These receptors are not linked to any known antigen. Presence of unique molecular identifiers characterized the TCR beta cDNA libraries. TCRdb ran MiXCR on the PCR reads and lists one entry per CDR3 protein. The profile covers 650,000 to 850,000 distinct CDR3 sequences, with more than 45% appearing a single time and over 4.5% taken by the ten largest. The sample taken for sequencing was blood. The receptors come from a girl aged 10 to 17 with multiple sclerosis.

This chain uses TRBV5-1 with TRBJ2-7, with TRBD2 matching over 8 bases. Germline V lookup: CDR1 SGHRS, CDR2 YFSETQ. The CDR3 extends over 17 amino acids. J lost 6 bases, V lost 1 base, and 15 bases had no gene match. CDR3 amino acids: CASSLMAPGTSSGEQYF. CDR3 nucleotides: TGCGCCAGCAGCTTGATGGCACCGGGGACTAGTTCGGGCGAGCAGTACTTC.

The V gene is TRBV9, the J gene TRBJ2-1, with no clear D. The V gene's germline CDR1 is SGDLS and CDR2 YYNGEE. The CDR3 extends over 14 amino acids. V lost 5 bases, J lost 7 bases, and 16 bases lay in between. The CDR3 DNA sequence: TGTGCCAGCAGTGATAGGACCGGGTGGAATGAGCAGTTCTTC. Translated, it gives CASSDRTGWNEQFF.

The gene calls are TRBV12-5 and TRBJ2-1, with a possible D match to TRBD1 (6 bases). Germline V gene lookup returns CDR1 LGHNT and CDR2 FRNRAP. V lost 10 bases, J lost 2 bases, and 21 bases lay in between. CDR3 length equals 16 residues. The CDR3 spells CANGPEGQGTYNEQFF. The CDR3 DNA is TGTGCTAATGGCCCCGAAGGGCAGGGGACCTACAATGAGCAGTTCTTC.

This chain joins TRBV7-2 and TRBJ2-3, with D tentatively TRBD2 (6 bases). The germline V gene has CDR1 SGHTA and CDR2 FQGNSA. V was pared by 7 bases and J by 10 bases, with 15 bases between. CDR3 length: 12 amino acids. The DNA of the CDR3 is TGTGCCAGCACTTTAGGGAGGCTACCGCAGTATTTT. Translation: CASTLGRLPQYF.

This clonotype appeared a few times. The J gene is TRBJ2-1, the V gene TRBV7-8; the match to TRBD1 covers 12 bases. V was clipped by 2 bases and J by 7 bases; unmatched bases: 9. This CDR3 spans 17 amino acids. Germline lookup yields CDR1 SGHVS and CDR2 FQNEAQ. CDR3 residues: CASSLHLRDRGPNEQFF. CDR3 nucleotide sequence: TGTGCCAGCAGCTTACACCTCCGGGACAGGGGGCCGAATGAGCAGTTCTTC.

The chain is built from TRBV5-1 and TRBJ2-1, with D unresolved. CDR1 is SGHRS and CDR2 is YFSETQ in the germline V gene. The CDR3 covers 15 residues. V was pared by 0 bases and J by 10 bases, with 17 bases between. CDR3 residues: CASSLELGPVYEQFF. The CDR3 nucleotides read TGCGCCAGCAGCTTGGAGCTGGGCCCCGTCTACGAGCAGTTCTTC. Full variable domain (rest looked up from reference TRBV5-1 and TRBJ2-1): KAGVTQTPRYLIKTRGQQVTLSCSPISGHRSVSWYQQTPGQGLQFLFEYFSETQRNKGNFPGRFSGRQFSNSRSEMNVSTLELGDSALYLCASSLELGPVYEQFFGPGTRLTVL.

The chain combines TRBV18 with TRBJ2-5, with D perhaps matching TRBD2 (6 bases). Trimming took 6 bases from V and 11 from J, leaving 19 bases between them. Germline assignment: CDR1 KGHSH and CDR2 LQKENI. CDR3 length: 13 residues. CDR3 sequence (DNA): TGTGCCAGCTCTCCCGACGATACGGGGGAGCAGTACTTC. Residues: CASSPDDTGEQYF.

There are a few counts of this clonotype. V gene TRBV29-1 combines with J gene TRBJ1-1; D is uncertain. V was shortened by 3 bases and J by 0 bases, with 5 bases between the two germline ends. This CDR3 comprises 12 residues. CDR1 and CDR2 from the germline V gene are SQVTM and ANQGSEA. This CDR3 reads CSVDRLNTEAFF. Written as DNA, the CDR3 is TGCAGCGTTGACAGGCTGAACACTGAAGCTTTCTTT. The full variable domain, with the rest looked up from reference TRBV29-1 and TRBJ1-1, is SAVISQKPSRDICQRGTSLTIQCQVDSQVTMMFWYRQQPGQSLTLIATANQGSEATYESGFVIDKFPISRPNLTFSTLTVSNMSPEDSSIYLCSVDRLNTEAFFGQGTRLTVV.

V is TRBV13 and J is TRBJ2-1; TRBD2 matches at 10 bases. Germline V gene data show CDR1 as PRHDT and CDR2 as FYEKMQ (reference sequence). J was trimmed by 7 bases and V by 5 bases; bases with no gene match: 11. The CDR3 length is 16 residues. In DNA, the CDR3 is TGTGCCAGCAGCACTCCCGGGGGACTAGCGACGAATGAGCAGTTCTTC. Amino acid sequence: CASSTPGGLATNEQFF.

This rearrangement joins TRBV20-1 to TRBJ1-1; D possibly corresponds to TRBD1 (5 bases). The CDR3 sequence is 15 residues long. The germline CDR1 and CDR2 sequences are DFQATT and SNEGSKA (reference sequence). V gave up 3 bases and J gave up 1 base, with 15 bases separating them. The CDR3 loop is CSARDWGNENTEAFF. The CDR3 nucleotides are TGCAGTGCTAGGGATTGGGGCAACGAGAACACTGAAGCTTTCTTT.

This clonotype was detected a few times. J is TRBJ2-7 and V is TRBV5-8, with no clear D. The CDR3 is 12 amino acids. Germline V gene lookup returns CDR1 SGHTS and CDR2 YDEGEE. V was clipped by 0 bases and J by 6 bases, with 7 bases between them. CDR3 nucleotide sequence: TGTGCCAGCAGCTTGGGGTTTCGCGAGCAGTACTTC. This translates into CASSLGFREQYF.

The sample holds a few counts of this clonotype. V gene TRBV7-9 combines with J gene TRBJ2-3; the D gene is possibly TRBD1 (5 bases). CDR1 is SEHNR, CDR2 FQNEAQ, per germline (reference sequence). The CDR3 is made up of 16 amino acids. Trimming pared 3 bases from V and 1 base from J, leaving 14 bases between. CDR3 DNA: TGTGCCAGCAGCTTTGACGGAGACAGCCGCACAGATACGCAGTATTTT. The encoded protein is CASSFDGDSRTDTQYF. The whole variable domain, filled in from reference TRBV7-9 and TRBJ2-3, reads DTGVSQNPRHKITKRGQNVTFRCDPISEHNRLYWYRQTLGQGPEFLTYFQNEAQLEKSRLLSDRFSAERPKGSFSTLEIQRTEQGDSAMYLCASSFDGDSRTDTQYFGPGTRLTVL.

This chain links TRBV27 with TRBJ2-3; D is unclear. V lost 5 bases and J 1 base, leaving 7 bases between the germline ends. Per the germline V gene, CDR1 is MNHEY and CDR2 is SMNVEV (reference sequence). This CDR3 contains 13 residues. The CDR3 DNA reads TGTGCCAGCAGTGTCCGGCGCACAGATACGCAGTATTTT. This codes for CASSVRRTDTQYF.

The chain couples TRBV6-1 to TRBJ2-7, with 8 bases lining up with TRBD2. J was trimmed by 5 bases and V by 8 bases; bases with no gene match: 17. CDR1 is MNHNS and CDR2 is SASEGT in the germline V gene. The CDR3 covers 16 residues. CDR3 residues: CASGKAGVSYRDEQYF. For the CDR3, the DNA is TGTGCCAGCGGGAAAGCGGGAGTAAGCTACCGAGACGAGCAGTACTTC.